This T cell receptor (beta chain) is drawn from a study of Ad26.COV2.S vaccination and SARS-CoV-2 variants. Study-level background: The trial was COV1001 and the donor's arm was Ad26.COV2.S.

Treatment: some 19 received Ad26.COV2.S at low or high dose, single or two shots; five or six received placebo; per-sample allocation not given. Samples were taken on day 63 after the first vaccine or placebo injection. To note about this clone: What it binds is not known.

V was pared by 5 bases and J by 4 bases, with 18 bases between. CDR3 length equals 16 residues. CDR1 and CDR2 (germline): SGHTA, FQGNSA. Produced via immunoSEQ multiplex PCR; TCRdb's table is partial and in-frame only. The sample holds more than 300,000 clones; roughly 80% are singletons and the top ten take 2.1%. Study-wide results and caveats: Marked by substantial breadth, spike-specific CD8+ and CD4+ T cell responses were reportedly seen after vaccination. Breadth measured for non-spike TCRs was similar across vaccine and placebo recipients.

The sequence derives from a person aged 18-60 years who received the Ad26.COV2.S COVID-19 vaccine or a placebo. This specimen consisted of peripheral blood, obtained in a trial of Ad26.COV2.S vaccine versus placebo. This chain links TRBV7-2 with TRBJ2-1; tentative D call: TRBD2 (5 bases). CDR3 loop: CASSPRGRKLYNEQFF. Written as DNA, the CDR3 is TGTGCCAGCAGCCCCAGAGGGCGGAAACTTTACAATGAGCAGTTCTTC.